This T cell receptor (beta chain) was observed in a study of blood T cell repertoires in COVID-19. On the study more broadly: COVID-19 samples from acute and convalescent phases originated in the United States, Italy and Spain. PBMCs, B-cell-depleted T cells, or T cells were the source of the cDNA or gDNA that made up the material.

The CDR3 extends over 13 amino acids. The V gene end was trimmed by 7 bases and the J gene end by 4 bases; junction bases not matched to a gene: 5. Germline lookup yields CDR1 MDHEN and CDR2 SYDVKM. In the original processing: Cell counts per sample came from amplifying reference gene primers. Libraries were prepared by immunoSEQ multiplex PCR; TCRdb keeps only in-frame clonotypes and omits some of them. The V and J calls and clone size were taken over from that table, and D and trimming were inferred from the DNA. The sample lists some 120,000 clones, about three quarters occurring once. Sequencing used peripheral blood. V usage is TRBV28 and J usage is TRBJ2-5; 8 bases are a match to TRBD2. This TCR was recovered from a woman in her seventies with acute or convalescent COVID-19. This CDR3 is CASTAGGSETQYF. DNA of the CDR3: TGTGCCAGCACCGCGGGGGGCTCAGAGACCCAGTACTTC.